Sequencing of this T cell receptor (beta chain) was carried out in a study of memory CD4+ T cells and cytomegalovirus serostatus. About the research overall: This sample comes from healthy Belgian adults, 9 CMV seropositive, approximately 23 seronegative.

Single viable CD3+CD4+CD8-CD45RO+ cells were sorted as the memory CD4+ T cells. After thawing, CD4+ T cells were positively selected. The germline V and J ends were trimmed by 0 bases and 0 bases, with 8 bases remaining between them. CDR1 MNHEY and CDR2 SVGAGI come from the germline V gene. This CDR3 region has 15 residues. In the authors' workflow: Out-of-frame sequences were removed, leaving about 2.2 million distinct TCRbeta sequences. Using immunoSEQ multiplex PCR, the repertoire was profiled, and TCRdb retains in-frame clones only, with some absent. The D gene and trimming were derived from the DNA, and the V and J assignments and clone size from that table. The repertoire includes about 59,000 clones, 80% to 90% of them detected once, and about 0.95% sits in the top ten.

The sample was memory CD4+ T cells from blood. This sequence joins TRBV6-5 and TRBJ2-5; D not resolved. This receptor was identified in an adult in good health and CMV-seronegative. The CDR3 coding sequence is TGTGCCAGCAGTTACTCGTGGGGAAACCAAGAGACCCAGTACTTC. This encodes CASSYSWGNQETQYF.